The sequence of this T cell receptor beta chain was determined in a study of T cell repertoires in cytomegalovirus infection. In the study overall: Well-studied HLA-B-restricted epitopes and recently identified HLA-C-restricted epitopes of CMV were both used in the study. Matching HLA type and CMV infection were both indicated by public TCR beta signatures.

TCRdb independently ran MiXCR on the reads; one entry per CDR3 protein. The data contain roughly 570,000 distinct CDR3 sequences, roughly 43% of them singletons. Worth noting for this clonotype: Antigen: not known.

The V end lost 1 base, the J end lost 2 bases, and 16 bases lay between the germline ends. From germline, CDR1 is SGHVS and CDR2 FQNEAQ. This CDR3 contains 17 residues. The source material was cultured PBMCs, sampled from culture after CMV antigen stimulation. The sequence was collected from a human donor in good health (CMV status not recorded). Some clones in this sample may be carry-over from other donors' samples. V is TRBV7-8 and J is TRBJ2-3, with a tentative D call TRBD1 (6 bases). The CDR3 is CASSLGGQDWDTDTQYF. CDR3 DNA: TGTGCCAGCAGCTTAGGGGGACAAGACTGGGACACAGATACGCAGTATTTT.